This T cell receptor beta chain was profiled in a study of early T cells in non-severe SARS-CoV-2 infection. Across the whole study: It was bulk RNA from unsorted whole blood that was sequenced, and the chains were unpaired. Study results and caveats: Private and CD4 specificities were missed by VDJdb matching, skewed to anti-spike CD8.

TCRdb called the 5' RACE reads again in MiXCR, with one record for every CDR3 protein. The top ten hold 1.1% of the sample, which has 65,000 to 85,000 distinct CDR3 sequences, about 13% seen once. Note on this clonotype: Its matching antigen is unknown.

With V trimmed by 1 base and J by 5 bases, 14 bases remained unmatched. CDR1 and CDR2 (germline): GTSNPN, SVGIG (reference sequence). This CDR3 contains 17 residues. The sequence was collected from an adult who was a healthcare worker with PCR-confirmed SARS-CoV-2 infection or an uninfected control (not recorded which). V gene TRBV30 combines with J gene TRBJ2-7; TRBD1 matches 10 bases. The sample taken for sequencing was whole blood. The CDR3 reads CAWSDVSDRGLEDEQYF. The CDR3 DNA reads as TGTGCCTGGAGTGACGTCTCCGACAGGGGGCTTGAAGACGAGCAGTACTTC.